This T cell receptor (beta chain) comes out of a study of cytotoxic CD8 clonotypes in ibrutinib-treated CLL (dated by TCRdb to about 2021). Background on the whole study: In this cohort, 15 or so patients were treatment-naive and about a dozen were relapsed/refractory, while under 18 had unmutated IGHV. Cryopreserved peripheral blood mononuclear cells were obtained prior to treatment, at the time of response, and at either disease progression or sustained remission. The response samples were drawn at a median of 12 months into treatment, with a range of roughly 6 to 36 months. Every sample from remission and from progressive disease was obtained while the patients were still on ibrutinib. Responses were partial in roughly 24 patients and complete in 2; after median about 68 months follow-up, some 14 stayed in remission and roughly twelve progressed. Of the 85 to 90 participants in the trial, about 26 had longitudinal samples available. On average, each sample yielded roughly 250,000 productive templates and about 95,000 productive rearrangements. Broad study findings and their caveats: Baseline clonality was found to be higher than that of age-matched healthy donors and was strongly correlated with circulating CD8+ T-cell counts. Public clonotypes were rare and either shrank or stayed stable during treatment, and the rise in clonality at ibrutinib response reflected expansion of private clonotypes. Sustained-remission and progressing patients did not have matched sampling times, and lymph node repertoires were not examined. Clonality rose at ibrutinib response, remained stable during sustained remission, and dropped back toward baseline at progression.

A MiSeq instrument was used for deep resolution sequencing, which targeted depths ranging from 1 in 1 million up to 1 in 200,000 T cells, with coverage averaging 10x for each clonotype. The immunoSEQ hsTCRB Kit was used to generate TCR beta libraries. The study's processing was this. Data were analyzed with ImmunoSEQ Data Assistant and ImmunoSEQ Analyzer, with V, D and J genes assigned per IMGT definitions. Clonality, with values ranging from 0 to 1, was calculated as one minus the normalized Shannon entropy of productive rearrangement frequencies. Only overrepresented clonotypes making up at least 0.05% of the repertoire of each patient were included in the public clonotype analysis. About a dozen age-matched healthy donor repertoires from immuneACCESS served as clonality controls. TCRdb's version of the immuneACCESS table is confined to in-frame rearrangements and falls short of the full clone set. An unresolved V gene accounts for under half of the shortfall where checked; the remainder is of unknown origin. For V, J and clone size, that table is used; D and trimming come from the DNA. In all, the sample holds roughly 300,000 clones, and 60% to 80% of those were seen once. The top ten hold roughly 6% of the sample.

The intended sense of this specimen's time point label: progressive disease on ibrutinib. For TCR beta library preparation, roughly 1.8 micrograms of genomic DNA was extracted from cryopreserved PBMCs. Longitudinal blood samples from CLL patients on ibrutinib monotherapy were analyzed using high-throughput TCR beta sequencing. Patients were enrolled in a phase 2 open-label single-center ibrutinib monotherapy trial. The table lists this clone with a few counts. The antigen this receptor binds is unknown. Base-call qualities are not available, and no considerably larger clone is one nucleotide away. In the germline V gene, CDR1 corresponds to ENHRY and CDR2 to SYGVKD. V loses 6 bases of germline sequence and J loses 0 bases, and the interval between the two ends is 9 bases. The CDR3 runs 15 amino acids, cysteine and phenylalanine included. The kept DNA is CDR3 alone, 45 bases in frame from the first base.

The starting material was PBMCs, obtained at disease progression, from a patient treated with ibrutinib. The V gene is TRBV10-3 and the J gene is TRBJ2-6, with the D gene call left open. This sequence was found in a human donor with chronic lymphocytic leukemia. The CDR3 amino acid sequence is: CAIRADISGANVLTF. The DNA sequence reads TGTGCCATCAGGGCAGACATCTCTGGGGCCAACGTCCTGACTTTC.